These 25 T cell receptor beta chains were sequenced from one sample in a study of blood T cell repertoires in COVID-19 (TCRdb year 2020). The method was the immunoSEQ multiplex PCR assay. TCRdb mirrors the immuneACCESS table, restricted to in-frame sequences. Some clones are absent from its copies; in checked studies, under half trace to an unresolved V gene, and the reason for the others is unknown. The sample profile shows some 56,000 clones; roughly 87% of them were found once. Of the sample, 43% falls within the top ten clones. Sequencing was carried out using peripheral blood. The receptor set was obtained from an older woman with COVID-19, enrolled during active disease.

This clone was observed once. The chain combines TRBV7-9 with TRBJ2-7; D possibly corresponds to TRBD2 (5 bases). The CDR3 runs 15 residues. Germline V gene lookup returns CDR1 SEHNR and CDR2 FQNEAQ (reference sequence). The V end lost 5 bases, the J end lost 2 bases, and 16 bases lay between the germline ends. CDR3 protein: CASSPRVEGAYEQYF. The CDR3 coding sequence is TGTGCCAGCAGCCCAAGAGTAGAGGGAGCCTACGAGCAGTACTTC. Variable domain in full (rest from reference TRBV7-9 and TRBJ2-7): DTGVSQNPRHKITKRGQNVTFRCDPISEHNRLYWYRQTLGQGPEFLTYFQNEAQLEKSRLLSDRFSAERPKGSFSTLEIQRTEQGDSAMYLCASSPRVEGAYEQYFGPGTRLTVT.

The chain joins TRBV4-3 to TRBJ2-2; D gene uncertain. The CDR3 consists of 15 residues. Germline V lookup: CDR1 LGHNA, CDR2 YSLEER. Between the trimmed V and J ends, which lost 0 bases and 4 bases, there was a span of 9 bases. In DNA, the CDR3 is TGCGCCAGCAGCCAAGATTGGCTCATCACCGGGGAGCTGTTTTTT. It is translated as CASSQDWLITGELFF.

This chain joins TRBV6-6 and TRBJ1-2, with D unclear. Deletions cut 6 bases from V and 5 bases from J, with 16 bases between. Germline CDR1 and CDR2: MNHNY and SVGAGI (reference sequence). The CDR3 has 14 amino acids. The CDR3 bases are TGTGCCAGCAGCCTTTCCGGGTCCTCTTATGGCTACACCTTC. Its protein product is CASSLSGSSYGYTF.

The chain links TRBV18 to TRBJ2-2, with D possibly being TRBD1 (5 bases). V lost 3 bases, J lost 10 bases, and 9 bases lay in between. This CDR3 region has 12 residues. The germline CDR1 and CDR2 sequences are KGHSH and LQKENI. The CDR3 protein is CASSPGHSELFF. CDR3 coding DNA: TGTGCCAGCTCACCCGGACACTCGGAGCTGTTTTTT.

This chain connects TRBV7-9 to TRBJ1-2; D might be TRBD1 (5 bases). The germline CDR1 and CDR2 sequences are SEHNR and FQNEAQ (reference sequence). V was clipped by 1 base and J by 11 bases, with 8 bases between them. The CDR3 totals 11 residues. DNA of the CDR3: TGTGCCAGCAGCTTAGTCGGGGGTTACACCTTC. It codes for CASSLVGGYTF.

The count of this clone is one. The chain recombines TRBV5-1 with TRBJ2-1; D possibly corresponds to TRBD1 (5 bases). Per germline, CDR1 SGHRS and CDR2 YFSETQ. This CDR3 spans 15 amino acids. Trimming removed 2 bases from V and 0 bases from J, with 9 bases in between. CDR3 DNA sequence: TGCGCCAGCAGCTTTACAGGAGCCTCCTACAATGAGCAGTTCTTC. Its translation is CASSFTGASYNEQFF.

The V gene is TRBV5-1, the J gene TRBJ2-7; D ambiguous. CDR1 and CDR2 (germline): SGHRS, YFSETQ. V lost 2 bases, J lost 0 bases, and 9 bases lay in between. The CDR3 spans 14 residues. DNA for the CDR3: TGCGCCAGCAGCTTAACACCCAACTCCTACGAGCAGTACTTC. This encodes CASSLTPNSYEQYF.

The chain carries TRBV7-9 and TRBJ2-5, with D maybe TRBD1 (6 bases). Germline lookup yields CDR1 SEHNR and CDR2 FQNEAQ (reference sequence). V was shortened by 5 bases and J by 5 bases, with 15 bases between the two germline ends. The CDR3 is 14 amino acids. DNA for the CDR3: TGTGCCAGCAGCCCCCGACAGGTTGGGGAGACCCAGTACTTC. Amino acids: CASSPRQVGETQYF.

The CDR3 DNA reads TGTGCCATCAGTGAGCCCCGAGCGAACACCGGGGAGCTGTTTTTT. Translated, it gives CAISEPRANTGELFF. The V gene is TRBV10-3, the J gene TRBJ2-2; D is unclear. Germline-derived CDR1 and CDR2 are ENHRY and SYGVKD. V lost 2 bases and J 0 bases, leaving 7 bases between the germline ends. CDR3 length: 15 amino acids.

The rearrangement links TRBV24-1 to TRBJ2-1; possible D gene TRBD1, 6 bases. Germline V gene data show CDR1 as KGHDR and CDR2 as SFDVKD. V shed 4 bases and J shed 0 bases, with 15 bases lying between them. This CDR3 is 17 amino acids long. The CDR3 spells CATSDYNTGSSYNEQFF. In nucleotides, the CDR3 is TGTGCCACCAGTGACTACAATACAGGGAGCTCCTACAATGAGCAGTTCTTC.

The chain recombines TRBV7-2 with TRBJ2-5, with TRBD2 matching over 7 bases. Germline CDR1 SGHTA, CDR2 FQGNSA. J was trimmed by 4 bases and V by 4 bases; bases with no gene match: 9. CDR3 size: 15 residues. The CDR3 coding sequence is TGTGCCAGCAGCTCCAAGGTGTCGGGAGGAGAGACCCAGTACTTC. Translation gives CASSSKVSGGETQYF.

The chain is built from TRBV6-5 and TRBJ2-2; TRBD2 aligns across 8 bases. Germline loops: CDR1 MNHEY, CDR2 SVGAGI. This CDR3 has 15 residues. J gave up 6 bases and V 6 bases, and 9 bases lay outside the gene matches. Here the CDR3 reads CASRSGTRGSGELFF. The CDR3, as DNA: TGTGCCAGCAGATCCGGGACTAGAGGGTCCGGGGAGCTGTTTTTT.

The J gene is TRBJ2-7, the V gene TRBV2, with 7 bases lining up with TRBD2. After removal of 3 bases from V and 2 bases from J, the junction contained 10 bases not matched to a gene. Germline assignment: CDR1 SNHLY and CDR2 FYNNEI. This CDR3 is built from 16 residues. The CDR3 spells CASSDLSGRRTYEQYF. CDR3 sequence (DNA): TGTGCCAGCAGTGACCTGTCCGGGAGGCGGACCTACGAGCAGTACTTC.

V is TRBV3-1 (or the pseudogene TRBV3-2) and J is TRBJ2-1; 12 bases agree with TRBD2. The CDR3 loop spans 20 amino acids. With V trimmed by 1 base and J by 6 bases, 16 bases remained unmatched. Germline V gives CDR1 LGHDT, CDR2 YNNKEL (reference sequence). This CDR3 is CASSQGRLAGAPGRFNEQFF. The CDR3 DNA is TGTGCCAGCAGCCAAGGGAGACTAGCGGGGGCCCCCGGGAGATTCAATGAGCAGTTCTTC.

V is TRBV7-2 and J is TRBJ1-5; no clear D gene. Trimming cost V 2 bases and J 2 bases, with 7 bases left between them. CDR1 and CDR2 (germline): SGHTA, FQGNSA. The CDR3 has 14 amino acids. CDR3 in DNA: TGTGCCAGCAGCTTAACGCCGGGCAATCAGCCCCAGCATTTT. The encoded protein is CASSLTPGNQPQHF.

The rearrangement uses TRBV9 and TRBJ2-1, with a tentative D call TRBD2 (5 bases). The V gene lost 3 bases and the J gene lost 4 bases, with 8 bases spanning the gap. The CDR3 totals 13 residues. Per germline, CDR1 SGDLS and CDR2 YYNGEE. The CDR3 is CASSEEGYNEQFF. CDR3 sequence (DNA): TGTGCCAGCAGCGAAGAGGGTTACAATGAGCAGTTCTTC.

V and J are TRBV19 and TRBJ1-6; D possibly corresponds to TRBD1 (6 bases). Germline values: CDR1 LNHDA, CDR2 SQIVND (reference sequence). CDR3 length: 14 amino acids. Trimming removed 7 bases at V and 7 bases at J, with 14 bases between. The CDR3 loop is CASTRQALNSPLHF. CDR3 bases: TGTGCCAGTACCCGACAGGCCCTCAATTCACCCCTCCACTTT. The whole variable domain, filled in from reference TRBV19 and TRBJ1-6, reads DGGITQSPKYLFRKEGQNVTLSCEQNLNHDAMYWYRQDPGQGLRLIYYSQIVNDFQKGDIAEGYSVSREKKESFPLTVTSAQKNPTAFYLCASTRQALNSPLHFGNGTRLTVT.

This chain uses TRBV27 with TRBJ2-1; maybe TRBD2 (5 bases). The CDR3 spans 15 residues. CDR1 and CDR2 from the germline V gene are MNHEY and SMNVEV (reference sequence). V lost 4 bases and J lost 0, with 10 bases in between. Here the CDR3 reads CASSYKRSSYNEQFF. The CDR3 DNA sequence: TGTGCCAGCAGTTACAAGCGGAGCTCCTACAATGAGCAGTTCTTC.

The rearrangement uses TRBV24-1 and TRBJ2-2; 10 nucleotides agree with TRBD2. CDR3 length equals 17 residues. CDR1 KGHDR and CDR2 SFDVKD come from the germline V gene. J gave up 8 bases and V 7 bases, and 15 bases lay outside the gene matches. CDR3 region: CATSVGGPSGSPGELFF. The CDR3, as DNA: TGTGCCACCAGCGTCGGAGGTCCTAGCGGGAGTCCAGGGGAGCTGTTTTTT.

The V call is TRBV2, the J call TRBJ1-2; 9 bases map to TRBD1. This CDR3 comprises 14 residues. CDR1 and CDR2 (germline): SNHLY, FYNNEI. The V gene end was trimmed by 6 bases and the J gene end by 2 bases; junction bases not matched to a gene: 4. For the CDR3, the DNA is TGTGCCAGCAGAGCCGGGACAGGGAACTATGGCTACACCTTC. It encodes CASRAGTGNYGYTF.

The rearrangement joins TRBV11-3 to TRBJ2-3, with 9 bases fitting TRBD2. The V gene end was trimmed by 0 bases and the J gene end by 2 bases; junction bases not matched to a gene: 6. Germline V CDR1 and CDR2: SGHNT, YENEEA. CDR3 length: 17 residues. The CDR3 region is CASSLDMASGNTDTQYF. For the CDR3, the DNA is TGTGCCAGCAGCTTAGATATGGCTAGCGGGAACACAGATACGCAGTATTTT.

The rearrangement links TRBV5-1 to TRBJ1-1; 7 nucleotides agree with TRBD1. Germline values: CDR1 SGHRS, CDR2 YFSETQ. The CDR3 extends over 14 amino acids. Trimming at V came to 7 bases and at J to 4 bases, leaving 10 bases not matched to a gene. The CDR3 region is CASAPTGRGTEAFF. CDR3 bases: TGCGCCAGCGCCCCGACAGGGCGGGGCACTGAAGCTTTCTTT.

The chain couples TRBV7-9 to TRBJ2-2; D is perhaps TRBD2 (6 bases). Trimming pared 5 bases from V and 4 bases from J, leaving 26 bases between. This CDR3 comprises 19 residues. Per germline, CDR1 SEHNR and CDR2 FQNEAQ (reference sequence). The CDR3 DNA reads TGTGCCAGCAGCCCAAGACGGGGGACTCCTAATGAAGTCACCGGGGAGCTGTTTTTT. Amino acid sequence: CASSPRRGTPNEVTGELFF.

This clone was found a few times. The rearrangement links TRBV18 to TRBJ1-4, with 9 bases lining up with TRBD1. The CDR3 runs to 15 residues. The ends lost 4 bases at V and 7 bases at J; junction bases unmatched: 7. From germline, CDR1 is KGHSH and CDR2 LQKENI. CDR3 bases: TGTGCCAGCTCACTAGACGGGACAGGGTTTGAAAAACTGTTTTTT. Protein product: CASSLDGTGFEKLFF.

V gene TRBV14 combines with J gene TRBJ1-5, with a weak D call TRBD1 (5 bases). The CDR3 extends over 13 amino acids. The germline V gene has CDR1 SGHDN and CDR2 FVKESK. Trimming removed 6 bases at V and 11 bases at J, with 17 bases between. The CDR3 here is CASRQIPGRAQHF. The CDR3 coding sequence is TGTGCCAGCAGGCAAATCCCAGGGAGGGCCCAGCATTTT.